A selection of T cell receptor beta chains follows, all from one sample in a study of tumor and adjacent non-tumor tissue in lung cancer. TCRdb recomputed calls from the multiplex PCR reads with MiXCR, one row per CDR3 protein. The data show roughly 67,000 distinct CDR3 sequences, about 61% seen once. The sample taken for sequencing was lung tumor tissue. The receptors were gathered from a man aged 45-65 years with non-small cell lung cancer. Both conserved end residues are part of each CDR3. A D gene is named only where the DNA matches it firmly. Size is stated for part of the rows, as once, few or many counts, or as a class when the clone is expanded.

J	size	D	V	CDR3	DNA
TRBJ1-1	-	-	TRBV30	CAWSGSEAGCNTEAFF	TGCGCCTGGAGTGGGAGTGAGGCAGGCTGCAACACCGAAGCTTTCTTT
TRBJ2-4	once	-	TRBV6-6	CVSSQWGRTAHKNIQYF	TGTGTCAGCAGTCAGTGGGGCAGGACAGCTCACAAAAATATTCAGTACTTC
TRBJ2-6	-	-	TRBV12-3/TRBV12-4	CAGSLDGTAGPNVLTF	TGTGCCGGCAGTTTGGACGGAACTGCTGGGCCCAACGTCCTGACTTTC
TRBJ1-1	-	-	TRBV20-1	CSTRERADTEALF	TGCAGTACTAGGGAACGGGCTGACACTGAAGCTCTCTTT
TRBJ2-7	-	-	TRBV29-1	CSVESFGSSSYRQYF	TGCAGCGTTGAAAGTTTCGGGAGTAGCTCCTACAGGCAGTACTTC
TRBJ1-6	few	-	TRBV5-1	CASSLEGGSGYNSPLHF	TGCGCCAGCAGCTTGGAGGGAGGGAGTGGCTATAATTCACCCCTCCACTTT
TRBJ2-5	-	-	TRBV10-3	CTIGLGLLKETQYF	TGTACCATCGGCCTGGGGCTCCTAAAAGAGACCCAGTACTTC
TRBJ2-1	-	-	TRBV6-5	CAFTGIVGEGVKNEQFF	TGTGCCTTTACAGGAATAGTGGGAGAGGGGGTGAAAAATGAGCAGTTCTTC
TRBJ2-7	-	-	TRBV7-9	CASCLSSYEQYF	TGTGCCAGCTGCCTCAGCTCCTACGAGCAGTACTTC
TRBJ2-7	-	TRBD1	TRBV29-1	CSLVVQGDYEQYF	TGCAGCCTTGTGGTCCAGGGGGATTACGAGCAGTACTTC
TRBJ2-2	many	-	TRBV6-1	CASSAYWPAAATLTGELFF	TGTGCCAGCAGTGCTTATTGGCCCGCTGCCGCCACCCTTACCGGGGAGCTGTTTTTT
TRBJ1-6	-	-	TRBV11-2	CASSFSGHDYNLPLHF	TGTGCCAGCAGCTTCTCGGGACACGACTATAATTTGCCCCTCCACTTT
TRBJ2-5	-	TRBD2	TRBV2	CASSDSGGGETQCF	TGTGCCAGCAGTGACTCGGGGGGAGGAGAGACCCAGTGCTTT
TRBJ1-4	-	-	TRBV14	CVSSQDPAGFRYEKLFF	TGTGTCAGCAGCCAAGATCCGGCGGGATTCAGATATGAAAAACTGTTTTTT
TRBJ2-7	many	TRBD1	TRBV11-2	CASNSPGEWGQTYEQYF	TGTGCCAGCAACTCGCCGGGCGAGTGGGGACAGACCTACGAGCAGTACTTC
TRBJ2-5	many	-	TRBV4-2	CASSQDGKETQYF	TGTGCCAGCAGCCAAGACGGAAAAGAGACCCAGTACTTC
TRBJ2-3	-	TRBD2	TRBV28	CTSSSSSGDHTDTQYF	TGTACCAGCAGTTCGTCTAGCGGGGACCACACAGATACGCAGTATTTT
TRBJ1-2	-	-	TRBV5-1	CTSCLGSGGPNYGYTF	TGCACCAGCTGCTTGGGCTCAGGAGGGCCTAACTATGGCTACACCTTC
TRBJ1-2	once	-	TRBV12-1	CASSEQRESDCGYTF	TGTGCCAGCAGCGAACAGAGGGAAAGCGACTGTGGCTACACCTTC
TRBJ2-7	many	TRBD1	TRBV27	CASSGQESSYEQYF	TGTGCCAGCAGTGGACAGGAGAGCTCCTACGAGCAGTACTTC
TRBJ2-2	-	-	TRBV5-1	CANSRSGPGELFF	TGCGCCAACAGCAGGAGCGGGCCCGGGGAGCTGTTTTTT
TRBJ2-7	-	-	TRBV6-6	CASSPTVVTYEQYF	TGTGCCAGCAGTCCAACAGTCGTGACCTACGAGCAGTACTTC
TRBJ2-1	-	TRBD1	TRBV4-1	CASSQAPSRAGGYNEQFF	TGCGCCAGCAGCCAAGCCCCAAGTCGAGCAGGGGGATACAATGAGCAGTTCTTC
TRBJ2-7	-	TRBD1	TRBV28	CASSLRDSPYEQCF	TGTGCCAGCAGTTTAAGGGACAGCCCCTACGAGCAGTGCTTC
TRBJ2-7	many	-	TRBV5-1	CASSSAAGYEQYF	TGCGCCAGCAGCTCCGCGGCCGGCTACGAGCAGTACTTC
TRBJ2-1	-	-	TRBV29-1	CSVERSGSEQLF	TGCAGCGTTGAACGATCGGGCAGTGAGCAGCTCTTC
TRBJ2-7	-	TRBD1	TRBV6-5	CATQQGQGNYEQYF	TGTGCTACCCAGCAAGGACAGGGAAACTACGAGCAGTACTTC
TRBJ1-2	-	-	TRBV6-2/TRBV6-3	CASNWKGVSYGYTF	TGTGCCAGCAATTGGAAGGGGGTTAGCTATGGCTACACCTTC
TRBJ2-7	few	TRBD2	TRBV6-5	CASSYGTNESEQYF	TGTGCCAGCAGTTACGGGACTAATGAGAGCGAGCAGTACTTC
TRBJ2-3	-	TRBD2	TRBV10-2	CASSDFSGGRNTQYF	TGCGCCAGCAGTGACTTTAGCGGGGGGAGGAATACGCAGTATTTT
TRBJ1-1	-	-	TRBV6-5	CATSPPGGETEAFF	TGTGCCACCAGTCCCCCTGGTGGAGAGACTGAGGCTTTCTTT
TRBJ2-1	many	-	TRBV4-2	CASSQGQSSYNEQFF	TGTGCCAGCAGCCAAGGACAGAGCTCCTACAATGAGCAGTTCTTC
TRBJ1-6	-	-	TRBV11-2	CASSPRAGSENSALHF	TGTGCCAGCAGCCCTAGGGCCGGCTCAGAAAATTCGGCCCTCCACTTT
TRBJ2-1	-	-	TRBV11-1	CTSNLEARGQNEQFF	TGTACCAGCAACTTAGAGGCGAGAGGGCAGAATGAGCAGTTCTTC
TRBJ1-3	few	-	TRBV19	CASRYGGASSGNTIYF	TGTGCCAGTCGCTACGGGGGGGCGAGCTCTGGAAACACCATATATTTT
TRBJ2-3	-	-	TRBV24-1	CATSESGTGGNTQYF	TGTGCCACCAGTGAATCCGGGACCGGCGGGAATACGCAGTATTTT
TRBJ2-7	few	-	TRBV7-9	CASSSTDHEQYF	TGTGCCAGCAGCTCAACAGACCACGAGCAGTACTTC
TRBJ2-3	many	-	TRBV10-3	CATSVGNTDTQYF	TGTGCCACCTCGGTGGGGAACACAGATACGCAGTATTTT
TRBJ2-1	-	TRBD2	TRBV12-3/TRBV12-4	CASVTSGSSNEHLF	TGTGCCAGCGTGACTAGCGGGAGTTCCAATGAGCACCTCTTC
TRBJ2-3	-	TRBD2	TRBV7-9	CVSSSEREVDTQYF	TGTGTCAGCAGCTCAGAGCGGGAGGTAGATACGCAGTATTTT
TRBJ1-5	many	-	TRBV6-6	CASSYRTGENQPQHF	TGTGCCAGCAGTTACCGTACGGGGGAAAATCAGCCCCAGCATTTT